Sequencing of this T cell receptor (beta chain) was carried out in a study of CD8 T cells in ankylosing spondylitis. Study-level points and caveats: One TCR beta motif, made up of several highly homologous variants, appeared characteristic of ankylosing spondylitis blood.

For TCR beta, libraries came from quantitative 5'-RACE with molecular barcodes. Each CDR3 protein is one row after TCRdb ran MiXCR on the 5' RACE reads. This table holds roughly 240,000 distinct CDR3 sequences, roughly 32% found once. The germline gives CDR1 SGHRS, CDR2 YFSETQ. CDR3 length: 14 residues. V was cut by 2 bases and J by 8 bases, with 14 bases left in between. Concerning this clonotype: Its antigen remains unidentified.

The chain is built from TRBV5-1 and TRBJ2-1; a weak D match, TRBD2 (6 bases). The sequenced sample consisted of blood, either unsorted or a sorted T cell fraction (not recorded which). The receptor was derived from a male donor with ankylosing spondylitis or in good health (not recorded which). The CDR3 nucleotides read TGCGCCAGCAGCTTTTCGACCGGGAGCGATGAGCAGTTCTTC. It translates to CASSFSTGSDEQFF.